This T cell receptor (beta chain) was sequenced for a study of beta chain features in type 1 diabetes. Overall study findings and caveats: The similarity of naive, central memory and Treg TCRB repertoires appeared greater among patients than among healthy donors. A moderate, significant TCRB CDR3 shortening appeared in type 1 diabetes across four CD4+ subsets. PCR might preferentially amplify shorter templates, equally in patients and controls.

Comment on this clone: What it binds is unknown.

The authors reverse transcribed all of the isolated RNA, so sequencing captured expressed TCRB transcripts. An average roughly 3.5 million reads came from naive, central memory and regulatory T cell samples. Data came from immunoSEQ multiplex PCR; TCRdb stores just in-frame clones and leaves some out. The data show around 650,000 clones, with under 15% seen just once and over 0.1% held by the top ten. Looked up from germline, CDR1 is SGHRS and CDR2 is YFSETQ. With 1 base removed from V and 1 base from J, the gap between germline ends came to 12 bases. The CDR3 extends over 15 amino acids. The sequence came from a man under 40 with type 1 diabetes. The sample taken for sequencing was naive CD4+ T cells from blood. This chain joins TRBV5-1 and TRBJ2-7; D assignment may be TRBD1 or TRBD2 (5 bases each). The CDR3 bases are TGCGCCAGCAGCTTGAACGGGGCGGCGTCCTACGAGCAGTACTTC. As protein: CASSLNGAASYEQYF.